This TCR beta chain was profiled in a study of T-cell memory formation after mild COVID-19. Study results and caveats: Within pre-infection memory, some responding clones were found, suggesting cross-reactive memory joined.

As concerns this clonotype: What it binds is unknown.

TCRdb passed the 5' RACE reads through MiXCR, listing each CDR3 protein once. Of under 300,000 distinct CDR3 sequences listed, about 16% were seen once; the top ten hold 3.5%. V was pared by 8 bases and J by 3 bases, with 14 bases between. The CDR3 has 13 residues. CDR1 is SNHLY and CDR2 is FYNNEI in the germline V gene. The rearrangement uses TRBV2 and TRBJ2-7; D is undetermined. The source of this sequence is a man aged 18 to 29 who had mild COVID-19 (a few samples of this study predate the infection). Cell type and time point are not known. What was sequenced was PBMCs or a T cell subset sorted from them (not recorded which). CDR3 DNA: TGTGCCAGCTTTTCCTCCCCGTACTACGAGCAGTACTTC. It is translated as CASFSSPYYEQYF.